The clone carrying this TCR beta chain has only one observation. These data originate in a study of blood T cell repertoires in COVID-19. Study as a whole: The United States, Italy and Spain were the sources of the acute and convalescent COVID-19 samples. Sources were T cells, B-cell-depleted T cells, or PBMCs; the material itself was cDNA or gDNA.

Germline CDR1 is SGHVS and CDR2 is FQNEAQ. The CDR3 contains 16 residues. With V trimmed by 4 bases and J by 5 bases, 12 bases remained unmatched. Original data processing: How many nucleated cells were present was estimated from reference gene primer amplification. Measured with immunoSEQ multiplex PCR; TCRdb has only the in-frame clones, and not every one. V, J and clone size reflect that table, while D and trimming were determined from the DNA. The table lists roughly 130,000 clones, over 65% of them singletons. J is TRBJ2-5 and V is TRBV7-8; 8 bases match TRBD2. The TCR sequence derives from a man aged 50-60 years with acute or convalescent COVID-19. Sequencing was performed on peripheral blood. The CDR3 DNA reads TGTGCCAGCAGCTCCGCTAGAGCGGGGGCGGGGGAGACCCAGTACTTC. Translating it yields CASSSARAGAGETQYF.